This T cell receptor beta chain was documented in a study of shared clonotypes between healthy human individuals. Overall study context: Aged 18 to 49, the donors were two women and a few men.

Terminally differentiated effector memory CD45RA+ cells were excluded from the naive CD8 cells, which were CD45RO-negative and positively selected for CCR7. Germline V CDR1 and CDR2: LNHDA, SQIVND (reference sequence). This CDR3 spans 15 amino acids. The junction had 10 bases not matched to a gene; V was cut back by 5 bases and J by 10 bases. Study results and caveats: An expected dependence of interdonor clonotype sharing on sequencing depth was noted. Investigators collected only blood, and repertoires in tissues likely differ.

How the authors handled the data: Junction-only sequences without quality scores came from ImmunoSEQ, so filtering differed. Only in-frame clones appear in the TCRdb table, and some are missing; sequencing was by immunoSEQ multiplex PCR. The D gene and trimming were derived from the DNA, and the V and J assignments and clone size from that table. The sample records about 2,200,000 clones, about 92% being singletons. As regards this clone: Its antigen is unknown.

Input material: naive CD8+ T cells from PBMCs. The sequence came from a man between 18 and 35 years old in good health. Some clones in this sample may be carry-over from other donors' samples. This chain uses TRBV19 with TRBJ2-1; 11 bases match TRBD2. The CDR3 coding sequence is TGTGCCAGTAGTTTCCTAGCGGGAGGTGGCGGGGAGCAGTTCTTC. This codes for CASSFLAGGGGEQFF. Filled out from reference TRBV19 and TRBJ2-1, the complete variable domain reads DGGITQSPKYLFRKEGQNVTLSCEQNLNHDAMYWYRQDPGQGLRLIYYSQIVNDFQKGDIAEGYSVSREKKESFPLTVTSAQKNPTAFYLCASSFLAGGGGEQFFGPGTRLTVL.